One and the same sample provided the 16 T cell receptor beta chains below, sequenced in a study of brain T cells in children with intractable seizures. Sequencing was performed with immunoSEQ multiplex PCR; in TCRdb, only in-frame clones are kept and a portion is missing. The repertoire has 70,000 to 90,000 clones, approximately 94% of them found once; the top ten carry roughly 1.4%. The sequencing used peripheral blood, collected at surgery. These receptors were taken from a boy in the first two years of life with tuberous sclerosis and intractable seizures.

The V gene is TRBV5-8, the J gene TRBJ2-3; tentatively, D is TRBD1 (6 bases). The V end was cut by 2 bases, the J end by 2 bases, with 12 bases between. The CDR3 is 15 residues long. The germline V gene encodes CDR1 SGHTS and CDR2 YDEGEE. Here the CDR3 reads CASSFSRTVTDTQYF. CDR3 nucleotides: TGTGCCAGCAGCTTCTCAAGGACAGTCACAGATACGCAGTATTTT.

The DNA of the CDR3 is TGTGCCAGCAGCGCGGGACGGTTAAATGAAAAACTGTTTTTT. It codes for CASSAGRLNEKLFF. The chain carries TRBV9 and TRBJ1-4; TRBD1 might be the D (5 bases). The CDR3 is 14 residues long. The V end lost 3 bases, the J end lost 5 bases, and 11 bases lay between the germline ends. Germline assignment: CDR1 SGDLS and CDR2 YYNGEE.

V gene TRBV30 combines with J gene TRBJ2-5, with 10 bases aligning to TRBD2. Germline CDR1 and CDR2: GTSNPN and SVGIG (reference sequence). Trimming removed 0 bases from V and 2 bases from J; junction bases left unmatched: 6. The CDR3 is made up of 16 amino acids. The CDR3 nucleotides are TGTGCCTGGAGTGTACTGTTAGCGGGAGGTCAAGAGACCCAGTACTTC. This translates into CAWSVLLAGGQETQYF.

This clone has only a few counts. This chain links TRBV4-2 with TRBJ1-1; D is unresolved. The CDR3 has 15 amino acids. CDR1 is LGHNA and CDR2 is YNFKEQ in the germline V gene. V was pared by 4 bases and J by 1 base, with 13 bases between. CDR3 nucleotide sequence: TGTGCCAGCAGCCCGCGGGCCCCCTCGAACACTGAAGCTTTCTTT. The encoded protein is CASSPRAPSNTEAFF.

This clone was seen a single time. The CDR3 DNA reads TGTGCCAGCAGCTTAGCGGGACAGGAGTATTCACCCCTCCACTTT. This sequence encodes CASSLAGQEYSPLHF. V gene TRBV11-3 combines with J gene TRBJ1-6, with TRBD1 identical over 8 bases. This CDR3 is built from 15 residues. V gave up 1 base and J gave up 8 bases; unmatched junction bases: 4. Germline-derived CDR1 and CDR2 are SGHNT and YENEEA.

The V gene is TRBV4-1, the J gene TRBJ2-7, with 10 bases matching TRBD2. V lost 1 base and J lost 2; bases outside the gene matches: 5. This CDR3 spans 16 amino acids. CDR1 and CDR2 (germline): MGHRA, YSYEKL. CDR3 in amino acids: CASSQGLLAGTYEQYF. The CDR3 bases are TGCGCCAGCAGCCAAGGTCTACTAGCGGGGACCTACGAGCAGTACTTC.

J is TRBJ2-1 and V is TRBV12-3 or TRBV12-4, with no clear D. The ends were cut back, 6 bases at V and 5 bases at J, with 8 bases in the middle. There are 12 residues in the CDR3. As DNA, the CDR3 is TGTGCCAGCAGGTCATGGGACAATGAGCAGTTCTTC. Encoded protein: CASRSWDNEQFF.

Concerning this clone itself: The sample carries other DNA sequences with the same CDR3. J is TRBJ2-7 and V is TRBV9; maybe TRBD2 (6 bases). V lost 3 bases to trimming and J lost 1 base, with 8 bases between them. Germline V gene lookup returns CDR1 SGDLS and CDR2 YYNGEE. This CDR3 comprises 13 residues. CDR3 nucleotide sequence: TGTGCCAGCAGCGACGGGAGTTCCTACGAGCAGTACTTC. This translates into CASSDGSSYEQYF.

The DNA of the CDR3 is TGTGCCAGCAGTTACACCCCAAATATCAGGGGAGGCGAGCAGTACTTC. Translating it yields CASSYTPNIRGGEQYF. This rearrangement joins TRBV6-5 to TRBJ2-7; D possibly uses TRBD1 or TRBD2 (6 bases each). The CDR3 consists of 16 residues. The germline V gene has CDR1 MNHEY and CDR2 SVGAGI. V lost 2 bases to trimming and J lost 6 bases, with 20 bases between them.

The chain's CDR3 is CASISGTVYTGELFF. CDR3 DNA sequence: TGTGCCAGTATATCGGGGACAGTGTACACCGGGGAGCTGTTTTTT. The chain joins TRBV19 to TRBJ2-2; 7 bases agree with TRBD1. Germline CDR1 is LNHDA and CDR2 is SQIVND (reference sequence). Trimming removed 7 bases from V and 3 bases from J; junction bases left unmatched: 8. CDR3 length equals 15 residues.

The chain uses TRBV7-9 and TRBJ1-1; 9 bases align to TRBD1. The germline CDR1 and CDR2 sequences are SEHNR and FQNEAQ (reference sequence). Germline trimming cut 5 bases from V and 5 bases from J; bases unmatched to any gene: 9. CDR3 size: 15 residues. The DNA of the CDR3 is TGTGCCAGCAGCCCCGTTGAGACAGGGGGGACTGAAGCTTTCTTT. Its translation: CASSPVETGGTEAFF.

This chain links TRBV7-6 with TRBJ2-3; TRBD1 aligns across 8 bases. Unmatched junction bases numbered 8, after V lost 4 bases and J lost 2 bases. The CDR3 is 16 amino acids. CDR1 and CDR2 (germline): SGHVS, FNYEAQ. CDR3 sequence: CASSSEYRGYTDTQYF. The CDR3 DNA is TGTGCCAGCAGCTCGGAGTACAGGGGGTACACAGATACGCAGTATTTT.

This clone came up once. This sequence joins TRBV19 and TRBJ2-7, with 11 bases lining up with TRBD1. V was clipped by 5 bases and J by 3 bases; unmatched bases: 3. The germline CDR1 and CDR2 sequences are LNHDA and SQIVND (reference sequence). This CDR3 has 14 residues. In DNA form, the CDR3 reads TGTGCCAGTAGTGGGACAGGGGGGGTCTACGAGCAGTACTTC. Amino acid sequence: CASSGTGGVYEQYF.

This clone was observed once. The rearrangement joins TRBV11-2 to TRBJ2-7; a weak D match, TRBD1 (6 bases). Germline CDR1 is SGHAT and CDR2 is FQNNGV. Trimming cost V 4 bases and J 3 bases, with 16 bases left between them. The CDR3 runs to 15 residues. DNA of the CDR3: TGTGCCAGCAGCTCAAATGAGGGCAGGGGCTACGAGCAGTACTTC. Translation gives CASSSNEGRGYEQYF.

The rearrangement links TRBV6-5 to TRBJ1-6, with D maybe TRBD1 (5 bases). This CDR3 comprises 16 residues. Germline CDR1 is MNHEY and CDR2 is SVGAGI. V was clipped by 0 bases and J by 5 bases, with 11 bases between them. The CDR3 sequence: CASSYSDGTNNSPLHF. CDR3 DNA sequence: TGTGCCAGCAGTTACTCAGACGGGACCAATAATTCACCCCTCCACTTT.

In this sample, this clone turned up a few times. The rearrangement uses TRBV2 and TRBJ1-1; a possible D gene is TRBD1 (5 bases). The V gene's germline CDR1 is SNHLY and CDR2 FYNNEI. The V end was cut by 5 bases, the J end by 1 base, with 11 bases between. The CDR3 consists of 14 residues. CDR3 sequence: CASSLTVSNTEAFF. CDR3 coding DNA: TGTGCCAGCAGTCTGACAGTCTCGAACACTGAAGCTTTCTTT.